These T cell receptor beta chains were read from a single sample in a study of CDR3 diversity in severe acne. Each CDR3 protein is one row after TCRdb ran MiXCR on the PCR reads. The sample records 65,000 to 95,000 distinct CDR3 sequences, 51% being singletons. Sequencing was done on a sample of blood. All receptors derive from a male donor in good health, without acne. Each CDR3 is given with its conserved first and last residue. Each record gives: clone size, D gene, V gene, J gene, CDR3 DNA, CDR3 protein. D genes are given only for firm matches. Clone size, where shown, is once, few, many, or a class for clones that have expanded.

>once|TRBD2|TRBV19|TRBJ2-7
TGTGCCAGCAAAACTAGCGGGAGGACCTACGAGCAGTACTTC
CASKTSGRTYEQYF
>-|-|TRBV7-9|TRBJ2-5
TGTGCCAGCAGCTTATTAGGGGGGCCAGAGACCCAGTACTTC
CASSLLGGPETQYF
>-|-|TRBV13|TRBJ1-1
TGTGCCAGCAGCTCAGACGGCACTGAAGCTTTCTTT
CASSSDGTEAFF
>many|TRBD1|TRBV9|TRBJ1-2
TGTGCCAGCAGCAAGACAGGGGAATATGGCTACACCTTC
CASSKTGEYGYTF
>-|-|TRBV2|TRBJ2-3
TGTGCCAGCATAATGGTGGCTGGCACAGATACGCAGTATTTT
CASIMVAGTDTQYF
>-|-|TRBV5-1|TRBJ2-2
TGCGCCAGCAGCCCCGACTTCATCAAGCTGTTTTTT
CASSPDFIKLFF
>many|-|TRBV5-8|TRBJ2-5
TGTGCCAGCAGCCGAGCCTCTAGACAAGAGACCCAGTACTTC
CASSRASRQETQYF
>-|-|TRBV5-1|TRBJ2-7
TGCGCCAGCAGTTCCGAGACGGGCGAGCAGTACTTC
CASSSETGEQYF
>few|TRBD1|TRBV5-8|TRBJ1-5
TGTGCCAGCAGTCTGGGGACAGCAAATCAGCCCCAGCATTTT
CASSLGTANQPQHF
>-|-|TRBV7-2|TRBJ1-1
TGTGCCAGCAGCCAAGATACAGGGCTGGGGACGAACACTGAAGCTTTCTTT
CASSQDTGLGTNTEAFF
>-|TRBD1|TRBV20-1|TRBJ2-5
TGCAGTGCTAAGGACAGGGAGGAGACCCAGTACTTC
CSAKDREETQYF
>-|-|TRBV9|TRBJ1-1
TGTGCCAGCAGCGTAAACCTATTGAACACTGAAGCTTTCTTT
CASSVNLLNTEAFF
>many|TRBD1|TRBV28|TRBJ1-1
TGTGCCAGCAGAAAACAGGGGCCCGGTTTTAATGAAGCTTTCTTT
CASRKQGPGFNEAFF
>once|-|TRBV9|TRBJ2-3
TGTGCCAGCAGCTTAGCGCTCAGCCGTTACACAGATACGCAGTATTTT
CASSLALSRYTDTQYF
>-|-|TRBV7-9|TRBJ2-7
TGCGCCAGCAGCCAAGAGGCCTTCAGCTCCTACGAGCAGTACTTC
CASSQEAFSSYEQYF
>many|-|TRBV14|TRBJ1-1
TGTGCCAGCAGCCAAGATGTTGCAGACATGAACACTGAAGCTTTCTTT
CASSQDVADMNTEAFF
>many|TRBD2|TRBV13|TRBJ2-7
TGTGCCAGCAGCGTACTAGCGGGGGGCTACGAGCAGTACTTC
CASSVLAGGYEQYF
>many|TRBD1|TRBV4-1|TRBJ2-7
TGCGCCAGCAGCCAGGGGACAGGGGTGGGGTACGAGCAGTACTTC
CASSQGTGVGYEQYF
>-|TRBD2|TRBV20-1|TRBJ2-5
TGCAGTGCTCTAGCGGAGCAAGAGACCCAGTACTTC
CSALAEQETQYF
>many|TRBD1|TRBV30|TRBJ1-2
TGTGCCTGGAGCGGGGGGGGGACAGGGGGCTTTGGCTACACCTTC
CAWSGGGTGGFGYTF
>-|-|TRBV24-1|TRBJ1-5
TGTGCCACCAGTGACTCCAGCCAGTACAATCAGCCCCAGCATTTT
CATSDSSQYNQPQHF
>-|-|TRBV7-3|TRBJ2-3
TGTGCCAGCAGCTTACGGGACGGAGGGGGAGATACGCAGTATTTT
CASSLRDGGGDTQYF
>-|TRBD1|TRBV10-3|TRBJ2-7
TGTGCCAGCAGTTCCCGACAGGGCTCCTGGACCTACGAGCAGTACTTC
CASSSRQGSWTYEQYF
>-|-|TRBV19|TRBJ2-7
TGTGCCAGTAAGACGGGCTACGAGCAGTACTTC
CASKTGYEQYF
>few|-|TRBV20-1|TRBJ1-6
TGCAGTGCCCCGTTTCAGGGCAATTCACCCCTCCACTTT
CSAPFQGNSPLHF
>once|-|TRBV7-9|TRBJ1-4
TGTGCCAGCAGCTCGACAGGTAGTGCAACTAATGAAAAACTGTTTTTT
CASSSTGSATNEKLFF
>-|TRBD2|TRBV24-1|TRBJ2-2
TGTGCCACCAGAAGTAGCGGGGCGAACACCGGGGAGCTGTTTTTT
CATRSSGANTGELFF
>-|-|TRBV5-1|TRBJ1-2
TGCGCCAGCAGCTTGGAGGGACCGGGGTATGGCTACACCTTC
CASSLEGPGYGYTF
>few|-|TRBV2|TRBJ1-5
TGTGCCAGCCGACAGCGGACGGTCGATCAGCCCCAGCATTTT
CASRQRTVDQPQHF